The present TCR beta chain was sequenced within a study of T cells in Graves' hyperthyroidism and ophthalmopathy. This clonotype was counted only a few times. Its antigen is not identified. This CDR3 region has 16 residues. CDR1 is ENHRY and CDR2 is SYGVKD in the germline V gene. Trimming cost V 0 bases and J 4 bases, with 13 bases left between them. Under 3 months was the duration of disease in ophthalmopathy patients, who also had a Clinical Activity Score of at least 3 and a NOSPECS grade of at least 4. Criteria for exclusion of patients were uncontrolled infection, other autoimmune disease, pregnancy or lactation. In making diagnoses, clinical symptoms, serum thyroxine and TRAb, thyroid ultrasound and orbital computed tomography were all used. RNA transcripts were the template for amplifying TCR beta CDR3 regions. HTBI primers were the set used in a first-round RT-PCR of the TCR CDR3. TCRdb analysed the multiplex PCR reads with MiXCR anew, one entry per CDR3 protein. Here the sample spans some 580,000 distinct CDR3 sequences, roughly 15% being singletons.

Study-wide results and caveats: Blood shared most expanded thyroid clonotypes above 0.001.

The sequenced material came from blood. The receptor's source is a woman aged 40 to 50 with Graves' ophthalmopathy. This chain uses TRBV10-3 with TRBJ1-5, with D maybe TRBD1 (6 bases). For the CDR3, the DNA is TGTGCCATCAGTGAGTCGAAACAGGGTGAGAATCAGCCCCAGCATTTT. Its translation is CAISESKQGENQPQHF.